This entry lists 3 T cell receptor beta chains sequenced from one sample in a study of T cell changes during pregnancy in multiple sclerosis. TCRdb's copy holds only in-frame clones and misses some; the assay was immunoSEQ multiplex PCR. The top ten clones hold more than 5.5% of a sample with about 38,000 clones, around nine tenths of them seen once. Sample: CD8+ T cells from peripheral blood mononuclear cells, taken in the third trimester of pregnancy. Receptor source: a female donor with multiple sclerosis, enrolled in a pregnancy study.

This chain joins TRBV9 and TRBJ2-5; D is uncertain. Deletions cut 4 bases from V and 5 bases from J, with 9 bases between. The CDR3 is 12 residues long. Per the germline V gene, CDR1 is SGDLS and CDR2 is YYNGEE. CDR3 residues: CASSSLEETQYF. CDR3 DNA: TGTGCCAGCAGCTCCTTGGAGGAGACCCAGTACTTC.

This clone was seen just once. The chain has TRBV2 and TRBJ2-5; TRBD1 agrees at 8 bases. Trimming cost V 2 bases and J 0 bases; bases outside gene matches: 5. The length of the CDR3 is 16 residues. Germline V CDR1 and CDR2: SNHLY, FYNNEI. In DNA, the CDR3 is TGTGCCAGCAGTGAATCGGGACAGGTTTACCAAGAGACCCAGTACTTC. Translating it yields CASSESGQVYQETQYF.

The J gene is TRBJ2-7, the V gene TRBV7-8, with TRBD2 as a possible D gene (5 bases). Germline V CDR1 and CDR2: SGHVS, FQNEAQ. The CDR3 has 12 residues. V was trimmed by 1 base and J by 6 bases, leaving 7 bases between them. In DNA, the CDR3 is TGTGCCAGCAGCTTAGGGGGAGCCGAGCAGTACTTC. It yields the protein CASSLGGAEQYF.